One and the same sample provided the 17 T cell receptor beta chains below, sequenced in a study of blood T cells in healthy people across ages. The authors ran a second PCR of about 7 to 11 cycles using a sample-barcoded 5' primer and a J-beta primer mix. One entry per CDR3 protein, called by TCRdb with MiXCR from the 5' RACE reads. This sample carries approximately 760,000 distinct CDR3 sequences, approximately 25% of them seen once, and the ten largest clones take 9% to 9.5%. The data were also submitted as part of a second study, on T cells of mothers and their children.

Sequenced input: blood. Receptor source: a boy between 5 and 17 years old in good health.

This clonotype was seen only a few times. A junction boundary mismatches the germline segment, possibly from a read error. This chain connects TRBV7-7 to TRBJ2-3, with D possibly matching TRBD2 (7 bases). Germline CDR1 reads SSHAT; CDR2 reads FNYEAQ (reference sequence). The CDR3 is 15 residues long. CDR3 in amino acids: CASSPLGGAADTQYF. For the CDR3, the DNA is TGTGCTAGCAGCCCCCTGGGGGGGGCTGCAGATACGCAGTATTTT. The complete variable domain, with remaining parts taken from reference TRBV7-7 and TRBJ2-3, reads GAGVSQSPRYKVTKRGQDVTLRCDPISSHATLYWYQQALGQGPEFLTYFNYEAQPDKSGLPSDRFSAERPEGSISTLTIQRTEQRDSAMYRCASSPLGGAADTQYFGPGTRLTVL.

The chain is built from TRBV27 and TRBJ2-7; a possible D gene is TRBD1 (6 bases). The CDR3 is made up of 17 amino acids. Germline CDR1 and CDR2: MNHEY and SMNVEV (reference sequence). V lost 6 bases and J 7 bases, leaving 28 bases between the germline ends. In DNA, the CDR3 is TGTGCCAGCAGCCCATTCCCGGTTGGGACACCAACCGGGGAGCAGTACTTC. It is translated as CASSPFPVGTPTGEQYF.

Points on this clonotype: The final CDR3 position lacks the conserved phenylalanine or tryptophan, pointing to a likely read error. The DNA is left out, because the CDR3 cannot be placed on it with certainty; the CDR3 is given as TCRdb lists it. The V call is TRBV12-3 or TRBV12-4, the J call TRBJ2-3. The CDR3 contains 11 residues when both ends are counted. The CDR3 here is CASRLTDTQYS.

The V call is TRBV7-9, the J call TRBJ1-2; tentatively, D is TRBD1 (5 bases). With 3 bases removed from V and 8 bases from J, the gap between germline ends came to 19 bases. Germline-derived CDR1 and CDR2 are SEHNR and FQNEAQ (reference sequence). The CDR3 runs 15 residues. The chain's CDR3 is CASSFGRSGPGGYTF. The CDR3 bases are TGTGCCAGCAGCTTTGGTCGGTCAGGGCCGGGGGGCTACACCTTC.

This clonotype came up a few times. The chain has TRBV7-9 and TRBJ2-3, with 8 bases that match TRBD1. CDR3 length: 14 residues. Germline CDR1 SEHNR, CDR2 FQNEAQ (reference sequence). V shed 5 bases and J 5 bases; nucleotides not matched to a gene: 6. CDR3 in amino acids: CASSPGQDQDTQYF. As DNA, the CDR3 is TGTGCCAGCAGCCCGGGACAGGACCAAGATACGCAGTATTTT.

This chain joins TRBV7-9 and TRBJ2-5; no clear D gene. V lost 2 bases to trimming and J lost 5 bases, with 9 bases between them. The CDR3 loop spans 13 amino acids. Looked up from germline, CDR1 is SEHNR and CDR2 is FQNEAQ (reference sequence). The CDR3 reads CASSLQSVETQYF. For the CDR3, the DNA is TGTGCCAGCAGCTTACAATCCGTGGAGACCCAGTACTTC.

V gene TRBV7-6 combines with J gene TRBJ2-1; a possible D gene is TRBD2 (6 bases). V shed 1 base and J shed 10 bases, with 11 bases lying between them. Germline values: CDR1 SGHVS, CDR2 FNYEAQ. The CDR3 loop spans 13 amino acids. CDR3 DNA: TGTGCCAGCAGCTTAGTAGAGGCGGGAGAGCAGTTCTTC. Translated, it gives CASSLVEAGEQFF.

This rearrangement joins TRBV11-2 to TRBJ2-1; D ambiguous. V was pared by 1 base and J by 5 bases, with 6 bases between. Germline assignment: CDR1 SGHAT and CDR2 FQNNGV. The CDR3 spans 13 residues. This chain's CDR3 is CASSLAAHNEQFF. The CDR3 nucleotides read TGTGCCAGCAGCTTAGCGGCCCACAATGAGCAGTTCTTC.

Turning to this clonotype: Sequence at one end of the junction differs from germline and may be a read error. V and J are TRBV6-1 and TRBJ2-5; D unclear. The closer fit of TRBJ2-7 to the DNA end suggests the J call may be wrong. Germline CDR1 reads MNHNS; CDR2 reads SASEGT. This CDR3 has 13 residues. Here the CDR3 DNA reads TGTGCTAGCAGTGAAGCGAATGCTTACGAGCAGTACTTC. As protein: CASSEANAYEQYF.

V gene TRBV28 combines with J gene TRBJ2-5; 8 bases line up with TRBD1. The J call may not be correct, given that the DNA end is closer to TRBJ2-7. The CDR3 totals 17 residues. Per the germline V gene, CDR1 is MDHEN and CDR2 is SYDVKM. DNA for the CDR3: TGTGCCAGCAGCCTATTCCCTGGACAGGGCGTCTCCTACGAGCAGTACTTC. Translating gives CASSLFPGQGVSYEQYF.

This clonotype was detected only a few times. The chain employs TRBV9 and TRBJ1-2, with D unresolved. Germline V gene data show CDR1 as SGDLS and CDR2 as YYNGEE. CDR3 length: 12 amino acids. The V gene lost 4 bases and the J gene lost 10 bases, with 14 bases spanning the gap. The CDR3 DNA is TGTGCCAGCAGCCCTCACCCCGGGGTCTACACCTTC. Amino acids: CASSPHPGVYTF.

This clonotype turned up a few times. The chain carries TRBV21-1 and TRBJ2-7; TRBD2, the D gene given by the table, was not confirmed from the DNA. TRBV21-1 is a pseudogene. The CDR3 loop spans 20 amino acids. The CDR3 loop reads CASSMGGLAGGLITYYEQYF. DNA for the CDR3: TGTGCCAGCAGTATGGGGGGCTTAGCGGGGGGACTTATTACCTACTACGAGCAGTACTTC.

This clonotype was observed a few times. This rearrangement joins TRBV16 to TRBJ1-2, with D possibly TRBD1 on 6 matching bases. Germline V gene lookup returns CDR1 KGHSY and CDR2 FQNENV. The CDR3 has 16 residues. Trimming shortened V by 2 bases and J by 6 bases, and 19 bases separated the two germline ends. CDR3 in DNA: TGTGCCAGCAGCCAACGTCAGGGGATGGGTACGGATGGCTACACCTTC. It translates to CASSQRQGMGTDGYTF.

The chain has TRBV29-1 and TRBJ1-1; no definite D call. The CDR3 runs to 13 residues. Between the trimmed V and J ends, which lost 1 base and 0 bases, there was a span of 6 bases. CDR1 SQVTM and CDR2 ANQGSEA come from the germline V gene. CDR3 sequence reads: CSVEAALNTEAFF. The CDR3 region has the DNA TGCAGCGTTGAAGCCGCACTGAACACTGAAGCTTTCTTT.

This clonotype has only a few counts. The genes are TRBV15 and TRBJ2-5, with a tentative D call TRBD1 (6 bases). CDR1 and CDR2 from the germline V gene are LNHNV and YYDKDF (reference sequence). This CDR3 region has 15 residues. Deletions cut 2 bases from V and 5 bases from J, with 15 bases between. CDR3 sequence (DNA): TGTGCCACCAGCAGATCCTTTGGGCAGGGGGAGACCCAGTACTTC. Translating gives CATSRSFGQGETQYF.

The J gene is TRBJ2-7, the V gene TRBV29-1; D may be TRBD1 or TRBD2 (6 bases each). Trimming removed 2 bases at V and 3 bases at J, with 8 bases between. The germline V gene has CDR1 SQVTM and CDR2 ANQGSEA. There are 12 residues in the CDR3. Here the CDR3 reads CSVERGDYEQYF. Here the CDR3 DNA reads TGCAGCGTTGAAAGGGGGGACTACGAGCAGTACTTC.

This clonotype has at least ten counts. The J gene is TRBJ1-1, the V gene TRBV7-3; TRBD1 might be the D (6 bases). Germline values: CDR1 SGHTA, CDR2 FQGTGA. V was shortened by 2 bases and J by 1 base, with 11 bases between the two germline ends. The CDR3 length is 15 residues. CDR3 DNA sequence: TGTGCCAGCAGCTTAGGTGGGGGCGGGAACACTGAAGCTTTCTTT. Protein product: CASSLGGGGNTEAFF.